This TCR beta chain came from a study of blood T cell repertoires in COVID-19. Overall study: COVID-19 samples collected from the United States, Italy and Spain covered acute and convalescent phases. T cells, B-cell-depleted T cells, or PBMCs provided the cDNA or gDNA that served as material.

In the source study's methods: Reference gene primer amplification gave estimated nucleated cell counts. Produced via immunoSEQ multiplex PCR; TCRdb's table is partial and in-frame only. That table supplies the V and J calls and clone size; D and trimming were determined from the DNA. Among some 190,000 clones listed, 75% to 90% were seen once. This CDR3 is 11 amino acids long. V was clipped by 6 bases and J by 14 bases, with 14 bases between them. Germline V gene sequence: CDR1 MNHEY, CDR2 SVGAGI. The sequence was obtained from a man in his sixties with acute or convalescent COVID-19. The rearrangement uses TRBV6-5 and TRBJ2-1; possible D gene TRBD2, 5 bases. The material sequenced was peripheral blood. CDR3 sequence reads: CASSLAGSEFF. In DNA form, the CDR3 reads TGTGCCAGCAGCCTAGCAGGATCGGAGTTCTTC.